The TCR beta chain under discussion was sequenced for a study of control samples from healthy donors and cancer patients (dated by TCRdb to the early 2020s). As encoded in the germline V gene, CDR1 is KGHSH while CDR2 is LQKENI. The cysteine opens and the phenylalanine closes a CDR3 of 14 amino acids. This entry keeps only the CDR3 DNA: 42 bases, framed from base 1. Deletion took 3 bases off V and 8 bases off J, with a span of 16 bases between the germline ends. The library was produced with the immunoSEQ multiplex PCR assay. Held by TCRdb, this immuneACCESS table contains in-frame sequences only and omits some clones. Under half of the omission traces to an unresolved V gene where checked; the cause of the rest is unknown. The sample table shows roughly 170,000 clones, and roughly 94% are seen once. The ten biggest clones cover around 1.3% of the sample. Turning to this clone: What this receptor recognizes is not known. Base qualities were left out, and no much larger clone turns up one base away.

The sequence joins TRBV18 to TRBJ1-2; no D segment can be confidently identified. The clonotype originates from a woman aged 18-29 years in good health. Sample: blood. The base sequence is TGTGCCAGCTCACCGACCACACAGTTGGGGGGCTACACCTTC. This translates into CASSPTTQLGGYTF.